This T cell receptor (beta chain) was observed in a study of low-dose radiotherapy and immunotherapy resistance in tumors. As for the study in general: A total of 6.5 Gy was given to Cohort 1 as 0.5 Gy per fraction every 2 weeks. Over 26 weeks, cohort 2 got 1 Gy every two weeks, reaching 13 Gy.

Primers used for first-strand cDNA, a TRAV- and TRBV-specific set, covered both alpha and beta chains. Using a constant-region primer together with a V-primer adapter, TCRs were subjected to around 20 PCR cycles of amplification. TCRdb fed the reads into MiXCR, producing one record per CDR3 protein. Found here are tens of thousands of distinct CDR3 sequences, 20% of them singletons; the top ten hold 13%. V was clipped by 3 bases and J by 0 bases, with 11 bases between them. Germline V gene lookup returns CDR1 LGHDT and CDR2 YNNKEL (reference sequence). The CDR3 length is 15 residues. The time point denotes: after trial treatment. Indicated treatment: LDRT plus nivolumab, ipilimumab, low-dose cyclophosphamide and aspirin (RACIN trial). Donors were treated with nivolumab, ipilimumab, aspirin, and low-dose cyclophosphamide and radiotherapy. Inclusion covered patients whose advanced solid tumors lacked tumor-infiltrating lymphocytes.

The sample in question was PBMCs, obtained after low-dose radiotherapy plus immunotherapy. J is TRBJ1-2 and V is TRBV3-1; D gene uncertain. The sequence derives from a female donor with ovarian cancer. The CDR3, as DNA: TGTGCCAGCAGCCACAGGACCTACCCTAACTATGGCTACACCTTC. It specifies CASSHRTYPNYGYTF.